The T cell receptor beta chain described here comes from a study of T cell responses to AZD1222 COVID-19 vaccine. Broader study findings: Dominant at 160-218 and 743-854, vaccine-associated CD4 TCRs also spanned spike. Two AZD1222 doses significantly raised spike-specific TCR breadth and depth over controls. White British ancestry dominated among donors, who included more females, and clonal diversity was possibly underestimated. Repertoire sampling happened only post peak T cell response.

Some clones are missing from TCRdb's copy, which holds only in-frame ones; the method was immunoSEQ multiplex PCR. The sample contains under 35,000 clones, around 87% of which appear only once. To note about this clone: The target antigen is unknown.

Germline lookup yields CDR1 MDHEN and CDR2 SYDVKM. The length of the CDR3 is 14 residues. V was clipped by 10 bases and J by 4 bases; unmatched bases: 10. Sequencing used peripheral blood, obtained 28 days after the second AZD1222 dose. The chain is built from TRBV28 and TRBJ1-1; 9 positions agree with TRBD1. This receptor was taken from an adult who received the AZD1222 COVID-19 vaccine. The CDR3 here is CATSRTGDFTEAFF. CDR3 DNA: TGTGCCACCAGCAGGACAGGGGACTTCACTGAAGCTTTCTTT.